The 30 T cell receptor beta chains given below trace back to one sample, sequenced in a study of identical twins. TCRdb analysed the 5' RACE reads with MiXCR anew, one entry per CDR3 protein. The table has 690,000 or so distinct CDR3 sequences, over 8.5% seen once. These data were likewise used in another study, on yellow fever vaccine responses in identical twins.

Sequencing was done on a sample of PBMCs. Source of these receptors: a woman between 18 and 29 years old in good health.

The chain joins TRBV5-1 to TRBJ2-7; 10 bases agree with TRBD2. This CDR3 has 15 amino acids. Germline-derived CDR1 and CDR2 are SGHRS and YFSETQ. V lost 2 bases and J lost 2; bases outside the gene matches: 4. CDR3 DNA: TGCGCCAGCAGCTTCGAGACTAGCGGGCCCTACGAGCAGTACTTC. Protein sequence: CASSFETSGPYEQYF.

This clonotype was observed many times. The chain has TRBV3-1 and TRBJ1-2; TRBD1 might be the D (5 bases). Germline-derived CDR1 and CDR2 are LGHDT and YNNKEL (reference sequence). The CDR3 spans 16 residues. The V and J ends lost 2 bases and 4 bases respectively, with 17 bases between them. This CDR3 reads CASSQFLGQSSYGYTF. CDR3 sequence (DNA): TGTGCCAGCAGCCAATTCTTGGGGCAGTCCAGCTATGGCTACACCTTC. The variable domain in full, completed from reference TRBV3-1 and TRBJ1-2, reads DTAVSQTPKYLVTQMGNDKSIKCEQNLGHDTMYWYKQDSKKFLKIMFSYNNKELIINETVPNRFSPKSPDKAHLNLHINSLELGDSAVYFCASSQFLGQSSYGYTFGSGTRLTVV.

This clonotype has only a few counts. The V gene is TRBV10-3, the J gene TRBJ1-5; 7 bases are a match to TRBD1. Germline trimming cut 10 bases from V and 5 bases from J; bases unmatched to any gene: 8. The CDR3 covers 13 residues. Germline CDR1 ENHRY, CDR2 SYGVKD. CDR3 protein: CATDRERDQPQHF. The CDR3 nucleotides are TGTGCCACCGACAGGGAGAGGGATCAGCCCCAGCATTTT.

The sample holds a few counts of this clonotype. The chain joins TRBV19 to TRBJ1-1, with unresolved D. Germline V gene sequence: CDR1 LNHDA, CDR2 SQIVND (reference sequence). V lost 1 base and J lost 8, with 8 bases in between. The CDR3 consists of 12 residues. The CDR3 sequence is CASSIGAREAFF. The CDR3 DNA reads TGTGCCAGTAGTATAGGAGCCAGGGAAGCTTTCTTT.

This clonotype occurred a few times. This chain uses TRBV4-2 with TRBJ2-7; D gene uncertain. CDR1 and CDR2 (germline): LGHNA, YNFKEQ. CDR3 length equals 17 residues. V lost 1 base, J lost 2 bases, and 18 bases lay in between. CDR3 residues: CASSQAAIQVGTYEQYF. The CDR3 nucleotides are TGTGCCAGCAGCCAAGCGGCAATACAAGTCGGAACCTACGAGCAGTACTTC.

The V gene is TRBV29-1, the J gene TRBJ2-3; TRBD2 agrees at 7 bases. CDR3 size: 15 residues. In germline, CDR1 is SQVTM, CDR2 ANQGSEA. V shed 3 bases, J shed 0 bases, and the junction held 6 bases outside the gene matches. In DNA form, the CDR3 reads TGCAGCGTTGATCCGGGTAGCGGGAGCACAGATACGCAGTATTTT. This encodes CSVDPGSGSTDTQYF.

This clonotype has at least ten counts. This chain links TRBV5-1 with TRBJ2-7; D call uncertain. CDR1 and CDR2 (germline): SGHRS, YFSETQ. This CDR3 has 12 amino acids. Trimming cost V 2 bases and J 2 bases, with 5 bases left between them. The CDR3 DNA is TGCGCCAGCAGCTTACAGCCCTACGAGCAGTACTTC. It translates to CASSLQPYEQYF.

The gene calls are TRBV6-5 and TRBJ2-7; TRBD1 matches at 8 bases. Trimming at V came to 5 bases and at J to 7 bases, leaving 10 bases not matched to a gene. Germline CDR1 and CDR2: MNHEY and SVGAGI. This CDR3 has 14 amino acids. In DNA, the CDR3 is TGTGCCAGCAGTACTACAGGGGGTTTAGAAGAGCAGTACTTC. It yields the protein CASSTTGGLEEQYF.

The J gene is TRBJ1-6, the V gene TRBV4-1; D is uncertain. Germline V gives CDR1 MGHRA, CDR2 YSYEKL. The CDR3 loop spans 14 amino acids. The ends were cut back, 1 base at V and 3 bases at J, with 4 bases in the middle. The CDR3 loop reads CASSQGLYNSPLHF. The CDR3 DNA sequence: TGCGCCAGCAGCCAAGGACTCTATAATTCACCCCTCCACTTT.

V and J are TRBV11-2 and TRBJ2-1, with 7 bases fitting TRBD2. Germline loops: CDR1 SGHAT, CDR2 FQNNGV. The CDR3 loop spans 12 amino acids. Trimming at V came to 8 bases and at J to 6 bases, leaving 4 bases not matched to a gene. This CDR3 is CASGRVSNEQFF. The CDR3 DNA sequence: TGTGCCAGCGGGAGGGTTAGCAATGAGCAGTTCTTC.

This clonotype has a count of ten or more. This chain links TRBV24-1 with TRBJ2-4; D is ambiguous. The CDR3 covers 16 residues. Germline V gives CDR1 KGHDR, CDR2 SFDVKD. The V gene lost 2 bases and the J gene lost 6 bases, with 16 bases spanning the gap. CDR3 loop: CATSDSPGLGGNIQYF. CDR3 bases: TGTGCCACCAGTGATTCGCCTGGATTGGGCGGAAACATTCAGTACTTC.

The CDR3 is CATSDTPFGEQYF. The CDR3 DNA sequence: TGTGCCACCAGTGACACCCCCTTCGGCGAGCAGTACTTC. This chain links TRBV24-1 with TRBJ2-7; D not resolved. Germline loops: CDR1 KGHDR, CDR2 SFDVKD. The CDR3 has 13 residues. V was trimmed by 4 bases and J by 6 bases, leaving 12 bases between them.

This clonotype appeared a few times. The chain's CDR3 is CASSLMGTSGAGELFF. In DNA, the CDR3 is TGTGCCAGCAGCTTAATGGGGACTAGCGGAGCCGGGGAGCTGTTTTTT. The gene calls are TRBV7-3 and TRBJ2-2, with 11 bases lining up with TRBD2. CDR3 length equals 16 residues. Per germline, CDR1 SGHTA and CDR2 FQGTGA. V lost 1 base and J lost 6; bases outside the gene matches: 4.

The V call is TRBV5-1, the J call TRBJ2-1; 10 nucleotides agree with TRBD1. Germline CDR1 and CDR2: SGHRS and YFSETQ. V lost 4 bases and J lost 8; bases outside the gene matches: 9. The CDR3 runs 15 residues. The CDR3 protein is CASSAIGQGVDEQFF. The DNA of the CDR3 is TGCGCCAGCAGCGCCATCGGACAGGGGGTGGATGAGCAGTTCTTC.

This clonotype was seen a few times. Compared with germline, one end of the junction differs, possibly owing to a read error. V gene TRBV20-1 combines with J gene TRBJ1-1, with D uncertain. This CDR3 region has 15 residues. Germline loops: CDR1 DFQATT, CDR2 SNEGSKA (reference sequence). The chain's CDR3 is CSARRIGPHYTEVFF. CDR3 nucleotide sequence: TGCAGTGCTAGGCGGATCGGCCCACATTACACTGAAGTTTTCTTT.

This clonotype was seen only a few times. The chain links TRBV4-1 to TRBJ2-2; D is ambiguous. Trimming removed 0 bases at V and 9 bases at J, with 20 bases between. CDR1 and CDR2 from the germline V gene are MGHRA and YSYEKL. CDR3 size: 17 residues. CDR3 sequence: CASSQDVAVLASWELFF. CDR3 in DNA: TGCGCCAGCAGCCAAGATGTTGCGGTCCTGGCGTCCTGGGAGCTGTTTTTT.

The chain is built from TRBV28 and TRBJ2-3, with D uncertain. V shed 6 bases and J shed 2 bases, with 9 bases lying between them. Germline V gene sequence: CDR1 MDHEN, CDR2 SYDVKM. This CDR3 has 13 amino acids. The CDR3 spells CASRYRATDTQYF. The CDR3 nucleotides are TGTGCCAGCAGGTACCGGGCCACAGATACGCAGTATTTT.

This clonotype has just a few counts. This chain joins TRBV28 and TRBJ1-1; D is uncertain. Germline V gives CDR1 MDHEN, CDR2 SYDVKM. The CDR3 contains 12 residues. Trimming left V 7 bases short and J 5 bases short, with 11 bases between. CDR3 amino acids: CASNGGSTEAFF. CDR3 DNA sequence: TGTGCCAGCAACGGAGGTAGTACTGAAGCTTTCTTT.

This clonotype was seen just once. V gene TRBV5-1 combines with J gene TRBJ2-7; a possible D gene is TRBD1 (5 bases). Germline values: CDR1 SGHRS, CDR2 YFSETQ. This CDR3 is 15 amino acids long. V lost 2 bases, J lost 0 bases, and 12 bases lay in between. CDR3 loop: CASSFSAGRSYEQYF. The CDR3 coding sequence is TGCGCCAGCAGCTTTTCGGCAGGGCGCTCCTACGAGCAGTACTTC.

This clonotype was picked up a small number of times. This sequence joins TRBV5-1 and TRBJ2-3, with D hard to call. The CDR3 runs to 17 residues. In germline, CDR1 is SGHRS, CDR2 YFSETQ. V was pared by 2 bases and J by 0 bases, with 16 bases between. Here the CDR3 reads CASSLLWPASSTDTQYF. CDR3 coding DNA: TGCGCCAGCAGCTTACTATGGCCCGCTTCTAGCACAGATACGCAGTATTTT.

In its sample, this clonotype was seen a few times. This CDR3 is CASTTGTSNEQYF. CDR3 nucleotides: TGTGCCAGCACCACCGGGACTAGCAACGAGCAGTACTTC. The chain links TRBV12-3 or TRBV12-4 to TRBJ2-7; the match to TRBD2 covers 9 bases. The CDR3 length is 13 residues. Trimming cost V 7 bases and J 5 bases; bases outside gene matches: 6.

The chain combines TRBV23-1 with TRBJ1-6; D not certain. Being an ORF, TRBV23-1 has a function that is uncertain. Trimming pared 7 bases from V and 8 bases from J, leaving 12 bases between. The CDR3 extends over 13 amino acids. The CDR3 coding sequence is TGCGCCAGCATGGGAGGGATTGATTCACCCCTCCACTTT. This sequence encodes CASMGGIDSPLHF.

This chain connects TRBV7-9 to TRBJ2-1, with TRBD2 identical over 9 bases. The J segment lost 7 bases and the V segment lost 5 bases, leaving 9 bases of the junction unmatched. The CDR3 is 15 amino acids. Germline CDR1 is SEHNR and CDR2 is FQNEAQ (reference sequence). The CDR3 region has the DNA TGTGCCAGCAGCCGACCCGGGACTAGCTTTAATGAGCAGTTCTTC. Its translation: CASSRPGTSFNEQFF.

This chain joins TRBV28 and TRBJ2-7; D call uncertain. The V gene's germline CDR1 is MDHEN and CDR2 SYDVKM. The CDR3 sequence is 14 residues long. V shed 1 base and J shed 4 bases, with 11 bases lying between them. CDR3 sequence: CASSLSRLEYEQYF. In nucleotides, the CDR3 is TGTGCCAGCAGTTTATCCAGGCTAGAATACGAGCAGTACTTC.

This rearrangement joins TRBV6-5 to TRBJ2-1, with 9 bases lining up with TRBD2. V dropped 7 bases and J dropped 9; count of bases not matched to a gene: 4. The CDR3 is made up of 12 amino acids. Germline CDR1 MNHEY, CDR2 SVGAGI. The CDR3 loop is CASMRGGGEQFF. CDR3 nucleotides: TGTGCCAGCATGCGGGGGGGCGGTGAGCAGTTCTTC.

To note about this clonotype: This may be a read error, as it is one base from a much larger clone. This rearrangement joins TRBV7-2 to TRBJ2-5, with D possibly being TRBD2 (5 bases). Germline V gives CDR1 SGHTA, CDR2 FQGNSA. Trimming removed 3 bases at V and 0 bases at J, with 17 bases between. This CDR3 is built from 17 residues. CDR3 nucleotides: TGTGCCAGCAGCTTCTTCCGGCGGAGCGGTAACCAAGAGACCCAGTACTTC. Its translation: CASSFFRRSGNQETQYF.

The sample holds a few counts of this clonotype. The chain couples TRBV28 to TRBJ2-3, with D possibly being TRBD2 (7 bases). V lost 9 bases to trimming and J lost 2 bases, with 12 bases between them. Germline V gene sequence: CDR1 MDHEN, CDR2 SYDVKM. The CDR3 length is 13 residues. The CDR3 is CASRGGTTDTQYF. The CDR3 coding sequence is TGTGCCAGTAGGGGGGGGACCACAGATACGCAGTATTTT. Combining the CDR3 with reference TRBV28 and TRBJ2-3 gives the whole variable domain DVKVTQSSRYLVKRTGEKVFLECVQDMDHENMFWYRQDPGLGLRLIYFSYDVKMKEKGDIPEGYSVSREKKERFSLILESASTNQTSMYLCASRGGTTDTQYFGPGTRLTVL.

Only a few counts were recorded for this clonotype. The CDR3 sequence is CSATVKQWNEQFF. The CDR3 region has the DNA TGCAGTGCTACCGTGAAACAGTGGAATGAGCAGTTCTTC. V and J are TRBV20-1 and TRBJ2-1, with D unresolved. CDR3 length equals 13 residues. CDR1 is DFQATT and CDR2 is SNEGSKA in the germline V gene (reference sequence). V shed 4 bases and J shed 7 bases, with 14 bases lying between them.

This clonotype was seen only a few times. The chain has TRBV28 and TRBJ2-2, with D perhaps assigned TRBD1 or TRBD2 (6 bases each). Between the trimmed V and J ends, which lost 6 bases and 6 bases, there was a span of 20 bases. The CDR3 spans 16 residues. Germline V gene sequence: CDR1 MDHEN, CDR2 SYDVKM. As DNA, the CDR3 is TGTGCCAGCAGCCGGGGGCGGGTTTTCGGAGCCGGGGAGCTGTTTTTT. Protein product: CASSRGRVFGAGELFF.

V and J are TRBV20-1 and TRBJ2-1; D unresolved. Germline V gene sequence: CDR1 DFQATT, CDR2 SNEGSKA (reference sequence). With 1 base removed from V and 0 bases from J, the gap between germline ends came to 13 bases. There are 16 residues in the CDR3. The CDR3 nucleotides read TGCAGTGCTAGAGGATACTCGCCGAGCTCCTACAATGAGCAGTTCTTC. This codes for CSARGYSPSSYNEQFF.